This is a list of T cell receptor beta chains from one sample in a study of T cell clonotyping in hematopoietic cell transplantation. The data were produced by immunoSEQ multiplex PCR, yet TCRdb's version contains in-frame clones alone and is incomplete. Among 27,000 or so clones, around 70% were seen once, and the ten largest hold approximately 5.9%. The specimen comprised peripheral blood mononuclear cells, sampled before stem cell transplant. The source of these receptors is a man in his fifties with myelodysplastic syndrome. Some clones in this sample may be carry-over from other donors' samples. CDR3s include the opening cysteine and the closing phenylalanine or tryptophan. The D gene is left open where the match is weak. The size of a clone is reported for some rows only, either as once, few or many, or as a class for expanded clones.

d_call: NA; v_call: TRBV2; clone_size: NA; j_call: TRBJ2-7; cdr3_aa: CASKVNSYEQYF; cdr3_nt: TGTGCCAGCAAAGTTAACTCCTACGAGCAGTACTTC
d_call: NA; v_call: TRBV5-1; clone_size: NA; j_call: TRBJ1-5; cdr3_aa: CASSLAGGVNQPQHF; cdr3_nt: TGCGCCAGCAGCTTGGCGGGAGGGGTTAATCAGCCCCAGCATTTT
d_call: NA; v_call: TRBV2; clone_size: NA; j_call: TRBJ1-1; cdr3_aa: CASGYHTEAFF; cdr3_nt: TGTGCCAGCGGTTACCACACTGAAGCTTTCTTT
d_call: TRBD1; v_call: TRBV2; clone_size: few; j_call: TRBJ2-7; cdr3_aa: CARGQGLEQYF; cdr3_nt: TGTGCCAGGGGACAGGGACTCGAGCAGTACTTC
d_call: NA; v_call: TRBV7-2; clone_size: few; j_call: TRBJ2-7; cdr3_aa: CASSLGFAYEQYF; cdr3_nt: TGTGCCAGCAGTCTAGGATTCGCCTACGAGCAGTACTTC
d_call: NA; v_call: TRBV5-6; clone_size: few; j_call: TRBJ2-1; cdr3_aa: CASSPTGKDEQFF; cdr3_nt: TGTGCCAGCAGCCCGACAGGAAAGGATGAGCAGTTCTTC
d_call: NA; v_call: TRBV30; clone_size: NA; j_call: TRBJ2-7; cdr3_aa: CAWSVAGIGYEQYF; cdr3_nt: TGTGCCTGGAGTGTTGCGGGAATCGGTTACGAGCAGTACTTC
d_call: TRBD2; v_call: TRBV10-3; clone_size: few; j_call: TRBJ2-7; cdr3_aa: CAISELAGAHEQYF; cdr3_nt: TGTGCCATCAGTGAGCTAGCGGGAGCCCACGAGCAGTACTTC
d_call: NA; v_call: TRBV29-1; clone_size: once; j_call: TRBJ1-1; cdr3_aa: CSVAPGHPNTEAFF; cdr3_nt: TGCAGCGTTGCCCCGGGACACCCGAACACTGAAGCTTTCTTT
d_call: TRBD1; v_call: TRBV27; clone_size: NA; j_call: TRBJ2-4; cdr3_aa: CASSARTGGIGNIQYF; cdr3_nt: TGTGCCAGCAGTGCCCGGACAGGGGGGATCGGGAACATTCAGTACTTC
d_call: NA; v_call: TRBV30; clone_size: once; j_call: TRBJ2-7; cdr3_aa: CAGRDWRYEQYF; cdr3_nt: TGTGCCGGCCGGGACTGGCGGTACGAGCAGTACTTC